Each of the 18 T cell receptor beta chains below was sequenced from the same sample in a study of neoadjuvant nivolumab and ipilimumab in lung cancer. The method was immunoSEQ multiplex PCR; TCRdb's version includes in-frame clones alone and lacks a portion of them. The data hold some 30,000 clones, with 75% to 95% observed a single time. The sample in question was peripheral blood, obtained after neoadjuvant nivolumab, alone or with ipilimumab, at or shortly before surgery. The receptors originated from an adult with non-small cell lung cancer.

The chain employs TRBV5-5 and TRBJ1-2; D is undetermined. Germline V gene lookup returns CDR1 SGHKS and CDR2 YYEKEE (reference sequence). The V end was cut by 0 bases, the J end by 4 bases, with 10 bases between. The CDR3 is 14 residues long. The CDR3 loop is CASSLASEGYGYTF. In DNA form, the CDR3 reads TGTGCCAGCAGCTTGGCCTCGGAAGGCTATGGCTACACCTTC.

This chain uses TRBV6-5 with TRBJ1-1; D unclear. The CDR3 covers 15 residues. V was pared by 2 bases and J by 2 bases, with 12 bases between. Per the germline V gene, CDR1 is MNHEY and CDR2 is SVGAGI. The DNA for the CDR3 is TGTGCCAGCAGTTACACTCGGACGTTAAACACTGAAGCTTTCTTT. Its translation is CASSYTRTLNTEAFF.

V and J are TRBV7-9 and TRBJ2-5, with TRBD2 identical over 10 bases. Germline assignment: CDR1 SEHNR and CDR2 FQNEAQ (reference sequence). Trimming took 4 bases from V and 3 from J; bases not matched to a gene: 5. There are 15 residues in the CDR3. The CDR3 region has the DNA TGTGCCAGCAGCTCCCTAGCGGGGGTAAAAGAGACCCAGTACTTC. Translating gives CASSSLAGVKETQYF.

The CDR3 DNA is TGTGCCAGCAGCGTAGGTGGGGTCTTCTATGGCTACACCTTC. Translation: CASSVGGVFYGYTF. This sequence joins TRBV9 and TRBJ1-2; D is undetermined. Trimming cost V 0 bases and J 4 bases, with 10 bases left between them. The CDR3 runs 14 residues. CDR1 and CDR2 (germline): SGDLS, YYNGEE.

The chain's CDR3 is CASSLARTGTNEKLFF. The CDR3 DNA reads TGTGCCAGCAGCTTAGCCCGGACAGGAACTAATGAAAAACTGTTTTTT. The chain joins TRBV7-2 to TRBJ1-4, with 7 bases matching TRBD1. Germline-derived CDR1 and CDR2 are SGHTA and FQGNSA. The length of the CDR3 is 16 residues. Trimming at V came to 0 bases and at J to 1 base, leaving 2 bases not matched to a gene. Using reference TRBV7-2 and TRBJ1-4 for the parts outside the CDR3, the full variable domain is GAGVSQSPSNKVTEKGKDVELRCDPISGHTALYWYRQSLGQGLEFLIYFQGNSAPDKSGLPSDRFSAERTGGSVSTLTIQRTQQEDSAVYLCASSLARTGTNEKLFFGSGTQLSVL.

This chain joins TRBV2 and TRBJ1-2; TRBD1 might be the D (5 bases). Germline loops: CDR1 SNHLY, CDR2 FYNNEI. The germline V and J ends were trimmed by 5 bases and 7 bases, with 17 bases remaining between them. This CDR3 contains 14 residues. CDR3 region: CASSRDRITFGYTF. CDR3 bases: TGTGCCAGCAGTCGGGACCGAATAACTTTTGGCTACACCTTC.

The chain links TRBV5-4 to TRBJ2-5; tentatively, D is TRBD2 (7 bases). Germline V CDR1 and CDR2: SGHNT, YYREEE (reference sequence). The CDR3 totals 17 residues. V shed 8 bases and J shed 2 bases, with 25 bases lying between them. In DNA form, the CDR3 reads TGTGCCAGTGGGGGGGCGGCCCACGGGTCCAAGCAAGAGACCCAGTACTTC. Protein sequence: CASGGAAHGSKQETQYF.

The CDR3 spells CASSLGGPRYEQYF. CDR3 DNA sequence: TGCGCCAGCAGCTTGGGGGGACCGCGCTACGAGCAGTACTTC. The genes are TRBV5-1 and TRBJ2-7, with D possibly called TRBD1 or TRBD2 (5 bases each). V was trimmed by 0 bases and J by 3 bases, leaving 10 bases between them. The germline V gene encodes CDR1 SGHRS and CDR2 YFSETQ. CDR3 size: 14 residues.

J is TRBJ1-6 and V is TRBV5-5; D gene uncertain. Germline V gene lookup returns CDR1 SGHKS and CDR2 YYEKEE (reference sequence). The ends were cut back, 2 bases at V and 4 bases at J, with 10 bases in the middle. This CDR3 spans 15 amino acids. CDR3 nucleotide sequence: TGTGCCAGCAGCTTTAAATCAGGTTATAATTCACCCCTCCACTTT. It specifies CASSFKSGYNSPLHF.

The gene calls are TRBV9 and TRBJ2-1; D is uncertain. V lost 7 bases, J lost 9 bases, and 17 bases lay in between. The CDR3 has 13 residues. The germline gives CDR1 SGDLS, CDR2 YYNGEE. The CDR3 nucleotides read TGTGCCAGCTCCAATGAAGGGTTCACTGAGCAGTTCTTC. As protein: CASSNEGFTEQFF. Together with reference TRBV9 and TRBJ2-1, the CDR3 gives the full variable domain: DSGVTQTPKHLITATGQRVTLRCSPRSGDLSVYWYQQSLDQGLQFLIQYYNGEERAKGNILERFSAQQFPDLHSELNLSSLELGDSALYFCASSNEGFTEQFFGPGTRLTVL.

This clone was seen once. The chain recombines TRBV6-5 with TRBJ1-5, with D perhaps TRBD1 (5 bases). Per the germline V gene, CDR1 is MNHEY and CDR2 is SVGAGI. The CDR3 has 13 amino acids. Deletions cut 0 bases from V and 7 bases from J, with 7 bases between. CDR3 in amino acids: CASSYSGDQPQHF. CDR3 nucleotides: TGTGCCAGCAGTTACTCGGGGGACCAGCCCCAGCATTTT.

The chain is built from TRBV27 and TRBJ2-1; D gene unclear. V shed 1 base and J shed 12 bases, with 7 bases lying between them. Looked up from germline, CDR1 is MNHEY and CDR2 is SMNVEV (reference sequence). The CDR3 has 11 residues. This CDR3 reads CASSLYSVQFF. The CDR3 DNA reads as TGTGCCAGCAGTTTATATAGTGTGCAGTTCTTC.

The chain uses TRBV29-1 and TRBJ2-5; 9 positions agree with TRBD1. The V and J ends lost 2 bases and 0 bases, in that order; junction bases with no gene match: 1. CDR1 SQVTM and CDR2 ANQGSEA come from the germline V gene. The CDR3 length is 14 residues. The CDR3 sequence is CSVENRGHQETQYF. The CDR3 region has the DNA TGCAGCGTTGAAAACAGGGGGCACCAAGAGACCCAGTACTTC.

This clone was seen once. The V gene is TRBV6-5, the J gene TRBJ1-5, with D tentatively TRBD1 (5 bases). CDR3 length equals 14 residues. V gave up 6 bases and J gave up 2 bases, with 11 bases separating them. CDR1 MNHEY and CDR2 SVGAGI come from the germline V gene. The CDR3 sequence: CASRQGTGNQPQHF. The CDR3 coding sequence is TGTGCCAGCAGACAAGGGACGGGCAATCAGCCCCAGCATTTT.

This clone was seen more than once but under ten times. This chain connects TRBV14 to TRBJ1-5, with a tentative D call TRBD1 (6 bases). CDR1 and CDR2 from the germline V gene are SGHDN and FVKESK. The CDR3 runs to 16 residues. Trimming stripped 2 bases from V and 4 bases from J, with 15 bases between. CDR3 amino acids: CASSQPRDIGNQPQHF. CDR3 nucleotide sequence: TGTGCCAGCAGCCAACCGCGGGACATTGGGAATCAGCCCCAGCATTTT.

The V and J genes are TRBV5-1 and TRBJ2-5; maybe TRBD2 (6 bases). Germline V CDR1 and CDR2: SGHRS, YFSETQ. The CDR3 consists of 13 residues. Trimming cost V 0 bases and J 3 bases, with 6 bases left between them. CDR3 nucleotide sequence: TGCGCCAGCAGCTTGGGGACTAAAGAGACCCAGTACTTC. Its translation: CASSLGTKETQYF.

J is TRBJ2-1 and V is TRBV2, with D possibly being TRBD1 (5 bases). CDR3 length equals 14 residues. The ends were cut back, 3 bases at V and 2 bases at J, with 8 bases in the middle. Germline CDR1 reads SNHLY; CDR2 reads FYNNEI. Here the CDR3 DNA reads TGTGCCAGCAGTGAGACAGTGGCCTACAATGAGCAGTTCTTC. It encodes CASSETVAYNEQFF. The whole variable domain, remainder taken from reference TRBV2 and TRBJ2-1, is EPEVTQTPSHQVTQMGQEVILRCVPISNHLYFYWYRQILGQKVEFLVSFYNNEISEKSEIFDDQFSVERPDGSNFTLKIRSTKLEDSAMYFCASSETVAYNEQFFGPGTRLTVL.

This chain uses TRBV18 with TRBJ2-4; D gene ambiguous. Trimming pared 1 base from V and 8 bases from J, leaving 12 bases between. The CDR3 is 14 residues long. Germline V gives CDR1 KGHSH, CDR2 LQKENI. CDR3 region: CASSPRRQADIQYF. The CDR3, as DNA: TGTGCCAGCTCACCACGGCGCCAGGCTGACATTCAGTACTTC.